This entry lists 31 T cell receptor beta chains sequenced from one sample in a study of molecular identifiers for immune sequencing clone quantification. One entry per CDR3 protein, called by TCRdb with MiXCR from the PCR reads. This sample has about 89,000 distinct CDR3 sequences, with 15% to 20% found just once. Sequenced input: naive CD8+ T cells from blood, with Jurkat cell RNA spiked in. Specified subset: FACS-sorted CD8+CD4-CCR7+CD45RA+ naive T cells. These receptors were obtained from a human donor in good health. Some libraries in this study had Jurkat cell RNA spiked in.

This clonotype was detected a few times. Being one base from a much bigger clone, this may be a read error. The chain couples TRBV27 to TRBJ2-7; D is perhaps TRBD2 (6 bases). Germline V lookup: CDR1 MNHEY, CDR2 SMNVEV (reference sequence). V dropped 11 bases and J dropped 0 bases, with 26 bases sitting between them. This CDR3 has 17 amino acids. CDR3 residues: CAGQFRFAGPTSYEQYF. In DNA, the CDR3 is TGTGCCGGTCAGTTTAGGTTCGCGGGGCCAACCTCCTACGAGCAGTACTTC.

The chain couples TRBV6-2 or TRBV6-3 to TRBJ1-5; D may be TRBD1 (5 bases). CDR3 length: 20 residues. The germline V gene has CDR1 MNHEY and CDR2 SVGEGT. V lost 4 bases, J lost 1 base, and 26 bases lay in between. The CDR3 nucleotides read TGTGCCAGCAGTTCAAAGGGACCGACTAACTCCAGAGCGAGCAATCAGCCCCAGCATTTT. Protein: CASSSKGPTNSRASNQPQHF.

This clonotype was counted ten times or more. The V gene is TRBV4-1, the J gene TRBJ1-5, with a tentative D call TRBD1 (6 bases). The CDR3 contains 16 residues. The V and J ends lost 4 bases and 0 bases respectively, with 13 bases between them. Per the germline V gene, CDR1 is MGHRA and CDR2 is YSYEKL. CDR3 sequence (DNA): TGCGCCAGCAGCCTATCACAGGGATATAGCAATCAGCCCCAGCATTTT. Translated: CASSLSQGYSNQPQHF.

This clonotype was counted a few times. The J gene is TRBJ2-2, the V gene TRBV12-3 or TRBV12-4; 12 bases fit TRBD2. J gave up 4 bases and V 1 base, and 7 bases lay outside the gene matches. This CDR3 has 18 amino acids. The CDR3 sequence is CASSLVGTSGSPTGELFF. CDR3 nucleotides: TGTGCCAGCAGTTTAGTTGGGACTAGCGGGTCCCCCACCGGGGAGCTGTTTTTT.

As to this clonotype: Just one base apart from a much larger clone, this may be a read error. The J gene is TRBJ2-3, the V gene TRBV21-1; the table's D call TRBD1 went unverified against the DNA. TRBV21-1 is a known pseudogene. The CDR3 runs 15 residues. The CDR3 DNA reads TGTGCCGGCAGCGACCCGGGACTAGCAACAGATACGCAGTATTTT. It translates to CAGSDPGLATDTQYF.

With respect to this clonotype: This could be a read error, since a much larger clone is one nucleotide away. This sequence joins TRBV7-9 and TRBJ2-1, with D perhaps TRBD2 (6 bases). CDR1 is SEHNR and CDR2 is FQNEAQ in the germline V gene (reference sequence). This CDR3 spans 15 amino acids. As DNA, the CDR3 is TGTGCCAGCAGCACGCGGGGCGGGCGACACAATGAGCAGCTCTTC. Residues: CASSTRGGRHNEQLF.

The CDR3 here is CASSSLGESSSGANVLTF. CDR3 coding DNA: TGTGCCAGCAGCTCCCTAGGGGAATCAAGCTCTGGGGCCAACGTCCTGACTTTC. The chain carries TRBV6-2 or TRBV6-3 and TRBJ2-6, with D possibly being TRBD1 (5 bases). Germline values: CDR1 MNHEY, CDR2 SVGEGT. This CDR3 spans 18 amino acids. V lost 6 bases and J lost 0, with 18 bases in between.

A word on this clonotype: The CDR3 end shows no conserved phenylalanine or tryptophan, and so a read error is likely. The chain combines TRBV5-3 with TRBJ2-7, with a possible D match to TRBD2 (6 bases). TRBV5-3 is marked as an open reading frame, function uncertain. This CDR3 is built from 14 residues. The CDR3 spells CASSLAPGAYEQYS. Written as DNA, the CDR3 is TGTGCCAGCAGCTTGGCCCCGGGGGCCTACGAGCAGTACTCC.

This chain uses TRBV7-9 with TRBJ1-4; D not resolved. Germline values: CDR1 SEHNR, CDR2 FQNEAQ (reference sequence). Trimming removed 1 base at V and 4 bases at J, with 13 bases between. There are 16 residues in the CDR3. DNA for the CDR3: TGTGCCAGCAGCTTAGATCGAAGCAGCTTTAATGAAAAACTGTTTTTT. It yields the protein CASSLDRSSFNEKLFF.

There are many counts of this clonotype. The CDR3: CASSLELNNEQFF. CDR3 DNA: TGTGCCAGCAGCTTAGAGCTCAACAATGAGCAGTTCTTC. This chain joins TRBV11-2 and TRBJ2-1, with D uncertain. The CDR3 consists of 13 residues. Trimming left V 0 bases short and J 5 bases short, with 5 bases between. Germline CDR1 SGHAT, CDR2 FQNNGV. The full variable domain, in which reference TRBV11-2 and TRBJ2-1 provide the parts outside the CDR3, is EAGVAQSPRYKIIEKRQSVAFWCNPISGHATLYWYQQILGQGPKLLIQFQNNGVVDDSQLPKDRFSAERLKGVDSTLKIQPAKLEDSAVYLCASSLELNNEQFFGPGTRLTVL.

This clonotype has a handful of counts. The chain has TRBV27 and TRBJ1-5, with D uncertain. V was pared by 6 bases and J by 6 bases, with 12 bases between. The CDR3 covers 13 residues. CDR1 is MNHEY and CDR2 is SMNVEV in the germline V gene (reference sequence). The CDR3, as DNA: TGTGCCAGCAGCCGCGGGGTAGTTCAGCCCCAGCATTTT. Protein: CASSRGVVQPQHF.

This clonotype occurred many times. The rearrangement links TRBV6-5 to TRBJ1-4; 9 positions match TRBD1. Germline loops: CDR1 MNHEY, CDR2 SVGAGI. Unmatched junction bases numbered 8, after V lost 4 bases and J lost 8 bases. The length of the CDR3 is 15 residues. CDR3 coding DNA: TGTGCCAGCAGTTCCACGGGACAGGGTTACGAAAAACTGTTTTTT. Its protein is CASSSTGQGYEKLFF.

Only a few counts were recorded for this clonotype. At one boundary the junction diverges from the germline segment, which might be a read error. The CDR3 DNA reads TGTGCCACCAGCGGAGAAAGCGGGAGGCCAGATACGCAGTATTTT. Translating gives CATSGESGRPDTQYF. This chain uses TRBV15 with TRBJ2-3; 9 nucleotides agree with TRBD2. CDR1 is LNHNV, CDR2 YYDKDF, per germline (reference sequence). There are 15 residues in the CDR3.

In its sample, this clonotype was seen once. V usage is TRBV2 and J usage is TRBJ1-1; possibly TRBD1 for D (5 bases). CDR3 size: 14 residues. V gave up 6 bases and J gave up 4 bases, with 15 bases separating them. CDR1 and CDR2 (germline): SNHLY, FYNNEI. In DNA, the CDR3 is TGTGCCAGCAGCGAGGGGACCCTGAGCACTGAAGCTTTCTTT. Its translation is CASSEGTLSTEAFF.

For this clonotype: It may be a read error: a sequence one base away is much more abundant. The CDR3 coding sequence is TGCAGTGCTCCCCGGGGCCTAGGAGATGCGCAGTATTTT. Translated, it gives CSAPRGLGDAQYF. This rearrangement joins TRBV20-1 to TRBJ2-3; the D gene could be TRBD1 or TRBD2 (5 bases each). The CDR3 covers 13 residues. Germline loops: CDR1 DFQATT, CDR2 SNEGSKA (reference sequence).

In its sample, this clonotype was seen many times. This rearrangement joins TRBV12-3 or TRBV12-4 to TRBJ1-2; TRBD1 matches at 8 bases. The ends lost 5 bases at V and 1 base at J; junction bases unmatched: 6. The CDR3 runs to 15 residues. CDR3 coding DNA: TGTGCCAGCAGTGACAGGGGAGGGCTTAACTATGGCTACACCTTC. Translating it yields CASSDRGGLNYGYTF.

This clonotype was seen ten or more times. The chain combines TRBV5-1 with TRBJ2-3; D gene uncertain. Germline V gene lookup returns CDR1 SGHRS and CDR2 YFSETQ. The CDR3 runs 15 residues. V was trimmed by 2 bases and J by 4 bases, leaving 14 bases between them. This CDR3 reads CASSFWGNSADTQYF. The DNA of the CDR3 is TGCGCCAGCAGCTTCTGGGGAAACTCAGCAGATACGCAGTATTTT.

In its sample, this clonotype ranks as medium-sized (0.01 to 0.1%). CDR3 residues: CSVERVAGGSFPDTQYF. CDR3 DNA: TGCAGCGTTGAAAGGGTAGCGGGAGGCTCCTTCCCAGATACGCAGTATTTT. The V gene is TRBV29-1, the J gene TRBJ2-3; 10 nucleotides align to TRBD2. Looked up from germline, CDR1 is SQVTM and CDR2 is ANQGSEA. Losses at the gene ends were 2 bases for V and 4 bases for J; bases not matched to a gene: 12. The CDR3 has 17 residues.

This clonotype was found many times. V gene TRBV19 combines with J gene TRBJ1-5; 8 bases agree with TRBD1. With V trimmed by 3 bases and J by 3 bases, 4 bases remained unmatched. Germline assignment: CDR1 LNHDA and CDR2 SQIVND (reference sequence). The CDR3 has 15 residues. CDR3 bases: TGTGCCAGTAGTATGACAGGGGCCTACAATCAGCCCCAGCATTTT. Translating gives CASSMTGAYNQPQHF.

In the case of this clonotype: This clone may be a read error of a much larger clone one base away. The rearrangement joins TRBV27 to TRBJ1-2, with 8 bases fitting TRBD1. CDR1 is MNHEY, CDR2 SMNVEV, per germline (reference sequence). This CDR3 contains 18 residues. The CDR3 loop is CASSSSGGASVSTFGYAF. As DNA, the CDR3 is TGTGCCAGCAGTTCCTCAGGGGGCGCATCGGTTTCTACATTTGGCTACGCCTTC.

The gene calls are TRBV4-1 and TRBJ1-2; perhaps TRBD1 as D (6 bases). This CDR3 contains 21 residues. CDR1 and CDR2 from the germline V gene are MGHRA and YSYEKL. Trimming cost V 0 bases and J 8 bases, with 34 bases left between them. This CDR3 reads CASSQEGSSREGGLLMGGYTF. The CDR3 DNA sequence: TGCGCCAGCAGCCAAGAAGGATCCTCCCGCGAGGGGGGCCTGCTAATGGGCGGCTACACCTTC.

This clonotype has a count of ten or more. This sequence joins TRBV5-4 and TRBJ2-3; D is possibly TRBD2 (6 bases). The CDR3 sequence is 17 residues long. Germline CDR1 and CDR2: SGHNT and YYREEE (reference sequence). V was shortened by 0 bases and J by 4 bases, with 18 bases between the two germline ends. The CDR3 coding sequence is TGTGCCAGCAGCTTGGACCCCGGGACTCCTTCTCCAGATACGCAGTATTTT. Encoded protein: CASSLDPGTPSPDTQYF.

Remarks on this clonotype: One base away lies a much larger clone, so this may be a sequencing read error. This chain links TRBV6-2 or TRBV6-3 with TRBJ2-2; 9 nucleotides agree with TRBD1. The CDR3 is 15 amino acids. Germline loops: CDR1 MNHEY, CDR2 SVGEGT. The CDR3 region has the DNA TGTGCCAGCAGGGGACAGGGAGGTTACACCAGGGAGCTGTTTTTT. It encodes CASRGQGGYTRELFF.

This clonotype was found many times. The chain is built from TRBV15 and TRBJ2-7, with a weak D call TRBD2 (6 bases). The CDR3 runs 13 residues. Germline CDR1 reads LNHNV; CDR2 reads YYDKDF (reference sequence). V lost 0 bases and J lost 6, with 9 bases in between. The CDR3 DNA sequence: TGTGCCACCAGCAGAGAACGGGGGAGCGAGCAGTACTTC. Encoded protein: CATSRERGSEQYF.

Ten or more counts support this clonotype. V is TRBV19 and J is TRBJ2-7; D gene uncertain. The CDR3 is made up of 13 amino acids. Germline V gene data show CDR1 as LNHDA and CDR2 as SQIVND (reference sequence). V lost 5 bases and J lost 2, with 10 bases in between. This chain's CDR3 is CASSPGNTYEQYF. The DNA for the CDR3 is TGTGCCAGTAGTCCTGGAAATACCTACGAGCAGTACTTC.

This clonotype has a count of ten or more. The chain is built from TRBV27 and TRBJ1-5; no clear D gene. Germline CDR1 and CDR2: MNHEY and SMNVEV (reference sequence). The CDR3 runs to 14 residues. With 6 bases removed from V and 3 bases from J, the gap between germline ends came to 12 bases. CDR3 in amino acids: CASSRFDNNQPQHF. In nucleotides, the CDR3 is TGTGCCAGCAGCCGATTCGACAACAATCAGCCCCAGCATTTT.

There are many counts of this clonotype. This rearrangement joins TRBV20-1 to TRBJ2-1; D not resolved. The CDR3 totals 12 residues. V lost 5 bases and J lost 9, with 14 bases in between. Per germline, CDR1 DFQATT and CDR2 SNEGSKA (reference sequence). The CDR3 region is CSAVGMRTEQFF. The CDR3 DNA reads TGCAGTGCTGTAGGGATGCGTACTGAGCAGTTCTTC.

As concerns this clonotype: This may arise from a read error, as a much more abundant clone is one base away. This sequence joins TRBV10-1 and TRBJ2-7, with a tentative D call TRBD1 (6 bases). Germline values: CDR1 WNHNN, CDR2 SYGVQD (reference sequence). The CDR3 contains 16 residues. The DNA of the CDR3 is TGCGCCAGCTGTGAAGAATCCTGTCTGGACAGCTACGAGCAGTACTTC. It yields the protein CASCEESCLDSYEQYF.

This clonotype was counted many times. This chain uses TRBV29-1 with TRBJ2-1; TRBD2 is a possible D gene (6 bases). Germline loops: CDR1 SQVTM, CDR2 ANQGSEA. V lost 4 bases and J 2 bases, leaving 12 bases between the germline ends. The CDR3 extends over 14 amino acids. CDR3 DNA sequence: TGCAGCGTTGTTCAACGGGGGACCTACAATGAGCAGTTCTTC. This encodes CSVVQRGTYNEQFF.

In its sample, this clonotype was seen a few times. The chain employs TRBV7-9 and TRBJ2-7; no definite D call. The CDR3 spans 13 residues. Deletions cut 4 bases from V and 2 bases from J, with 9 bases between. The germline CDR1 and CDR2 sequences are SEHNR and FQNEAQ (reference sequence). The CDR3 nucleotides are TGTGCCAGCAGCTGGCAGCAAACCTACGAGCAGTACTTC. The encoded protein is CASSWQQTYEQYF.

This clonotype appeared many times. The chain is built from TRBV11-2 and TRBJ2-7, with D tentatively TRBD2 (6 bases). Trimming left V 1 base short and J 3 bases short, with 16 bases between. CDR1 is SGHAT, CDR2 FQNNGV, per germline. The CDR3 is 16 residues long. The CDR3 DNA reads TGTGCCAGCAGCTTAGGGCCGCGCGGGGCCAGCTACGAGCAGTACTTC. It is translated as CASSLGPRGASYEQYF.